This T cell receptor beta chain was identified during a study of blood T cells in healthy people across ages. Germline V lookup: CDR1 MDHEN, CDR2 SYDVKM. Trimming cost V 7 bases and J 6 bases; bases outside gene matches: 10. This CDR3 region has 14 residues. In terms of origin and age, donors were healthy Caucasian individuals from Russia aged about 6 to 90. A J-beta primer mix and a sample-barcoded 5' primer were used in a second PCR of roughly 7 to 12 cycles. TCRdb redid the calling of the 5' RACE reads with MiXCR, one entry per CDR3 protein. The table shows roughly 560,000 distinct CDR3 sequences, with 24% occurring only once. Study results and limitations: Long-lived and aged donors differed, with more naive CD4+ cells and higher diversity in the long-lived.

This clonotype appeared a few times. Its target is not known. These same data were also listed under a study on T cells of mothers and their children. This second report adds: Sequencing returned over 10 million TCR beta CDR3 reads per mother and approximately 3 million per child. Slightly, though not significantly, more overlap was seen in related than in unrelated mother-child pairs.

The sequence derives from a boy younger than 18 in good health. V usage is TRBV28 and J usage is TRBJ2-7, with TRBD1 identical over 9 bases. The sample was blood. The CDR3 nucleotides read TGTGCCAGCATCGGGACAGGGAGAATAGGCGAGCAGTACTTC. Protein product: CASIGTGRIGEQYF.